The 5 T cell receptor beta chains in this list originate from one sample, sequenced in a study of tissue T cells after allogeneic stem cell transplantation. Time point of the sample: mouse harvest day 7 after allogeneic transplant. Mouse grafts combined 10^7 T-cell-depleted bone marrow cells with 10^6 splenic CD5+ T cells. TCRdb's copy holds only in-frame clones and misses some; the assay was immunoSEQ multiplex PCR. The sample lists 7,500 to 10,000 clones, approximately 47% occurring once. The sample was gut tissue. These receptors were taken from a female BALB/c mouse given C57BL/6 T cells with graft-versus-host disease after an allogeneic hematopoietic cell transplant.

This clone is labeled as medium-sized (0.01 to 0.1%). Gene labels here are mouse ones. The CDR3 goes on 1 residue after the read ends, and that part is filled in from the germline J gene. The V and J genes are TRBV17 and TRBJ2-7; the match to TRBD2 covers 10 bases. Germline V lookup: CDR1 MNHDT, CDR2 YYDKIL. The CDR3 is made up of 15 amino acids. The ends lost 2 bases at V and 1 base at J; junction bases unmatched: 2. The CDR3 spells CASSRSGGASYEQYF. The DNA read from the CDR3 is TGTGCTAGCAGTAGATCTGGGGGGGCGTCCTATGAACAGTAC.

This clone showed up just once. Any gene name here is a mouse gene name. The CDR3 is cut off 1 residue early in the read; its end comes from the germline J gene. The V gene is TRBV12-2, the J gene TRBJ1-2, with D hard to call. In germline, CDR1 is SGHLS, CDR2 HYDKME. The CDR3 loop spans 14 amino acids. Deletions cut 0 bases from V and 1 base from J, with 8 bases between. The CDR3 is CASSLQDGNSDYTF. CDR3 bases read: TGTGCCAGCTCTCTCCAGGACGGAAACTCCGACTACACC. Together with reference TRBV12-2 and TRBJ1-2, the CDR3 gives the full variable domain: NSGVVQSPRYIIKGKGERSILKCIPISGHLSVAWYQQTQGQELKFFIQHYDKMERDKGNLPSRFSVQQFDDYHSEMNMSALELEDSAVYFCASSLQDGNSDYTFGSGTRLLVI.

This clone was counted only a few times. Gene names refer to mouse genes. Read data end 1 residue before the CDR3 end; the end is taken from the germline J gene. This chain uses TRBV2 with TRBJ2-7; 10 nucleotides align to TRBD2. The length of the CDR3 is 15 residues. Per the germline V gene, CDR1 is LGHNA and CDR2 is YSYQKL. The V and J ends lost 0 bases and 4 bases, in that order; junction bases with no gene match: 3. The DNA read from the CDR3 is TGTGCCAGCAGCCAAGATCGGACTGGGGGTTATGAACAGTAC. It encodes CASSQDRTGGYEQY. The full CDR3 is CASSQDRTGGYEQYF.

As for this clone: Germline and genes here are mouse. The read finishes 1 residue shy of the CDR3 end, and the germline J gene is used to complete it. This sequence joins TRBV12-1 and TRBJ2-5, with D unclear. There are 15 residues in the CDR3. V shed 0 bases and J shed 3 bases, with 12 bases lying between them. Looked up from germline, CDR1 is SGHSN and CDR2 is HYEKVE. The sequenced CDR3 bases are TGTGCCAGCTCTCTCTTGGGCTCTTGGCAAGACACCCAGTAC. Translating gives CASSLLGSWQDTQY. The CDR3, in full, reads CASSLLGSWQDTQYF. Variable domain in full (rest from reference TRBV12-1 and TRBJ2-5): DSGVVQSPRHIIKEKGGRSVLTCIPISGHSNVVWYQQTLGKELKFLIQHYEKVERDKGFLPSRFSVQQFDDYHSEMNMSALELEDSAMYFCASSLLGSWQDTQYFGPGTRLLVL.

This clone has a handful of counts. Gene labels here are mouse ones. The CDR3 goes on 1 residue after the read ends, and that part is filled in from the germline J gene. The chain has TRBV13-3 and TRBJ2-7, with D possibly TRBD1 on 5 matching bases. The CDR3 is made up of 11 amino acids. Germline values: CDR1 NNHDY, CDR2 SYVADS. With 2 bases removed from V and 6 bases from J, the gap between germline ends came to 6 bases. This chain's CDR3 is CASSDRVEQYF. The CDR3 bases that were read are TGTGCCAGCAGTGACAGGGTTGAACAGTAC.